Shown below are 20 T cell receptor beta chains from a single sample sequenced in a study of blood T cell repertoires in COVID-19. Produced via immunoSEQ multiplex PCR; TCRdb's table is partial and in-frame only. The sample has 100,000 to 150,000 clones; under 85% are singletons. Sequencing was performed on peripheral blood. The receptors shown here come from a man in his forties or fifties with active or convalescent COVID-19.

This clone was recorded only once. CDR3 sequence reads: CSAAQGARQYF. The DNA for the CDR3 is TGCAGTGCCGCACAGGGGGCGCGACAGTACTTC. This sequence joins TRBV20-1 and TRBJ2-7; 9 positions match TRBD1. V lost 6 bases and J lost 10; bases outside the gene matches: 7. Germline V gives CDR1 DFQATT, CDR2 SNEGSKA (reference sequence). The CDR3 totals 11 residues.

The CDR3 spells CASSWNRGLVLGYTF. The CDR3 DNA sequence: TGTGCCAGCAGTTGGAACAGGGGGTTGGTCTTGGGCTACACCTTC. The chain combines TRBV27 with TRBJ1-2; 8 bases map to TRBD1. The CDR3 is 15 residues long. Unmatched junction bases numbered 12, after V lost 4 bases and J lost 8 bases. Germline lookup yields CDR1 MNHEY and CDR2 SMNVEV (reference sequence).

The genes are TRBV7-6 and TRBJ2-7, with TRBD1 identical over 9 bases. The CDR3 has 14 amino acids. Germline V CDR1 and CDR2: SGHVS, FNYEAQ. Germline trimming cut 5 bases from V and 4 bases from J; bases unmatched to any gene: 6. CDR3 residues: CASSPGTGRYEQYF. The CDR3 nucleotides read TGTGCCAGCAGCCCAGGGACAGGGCGTTACGAGCAGTACTTC.

The gene calls are TRBV19 and TRBJ1-3; no clear D. Trimming stripped 2 bases from V and 0 bases from J, with 8 bases between. Per germline, CDR1 LNHDA and CDR2 SQIVND (reference sequence). The CDR3 sequence is 15 residues long. CDR3: CASSINSNSGNTIYF. CDR3 in DNA: TGTGCCAGTAGTATAAACAGCAACTCTGGAAACACCATATATTTT.

The J gene is TRBJ2-1, the V gene TRBV3-1 (or the pseudogene TRBV3-2); 8 bases match TRBD2. Germline V lookup: CDR1 LGHDT, CDR2 YNNKEL (reference sequence). V lost 0 bases to trimming and J lost 5 bases; unmatched junction nucleotides: 6. There are 16 residues in the CDR3. DNA for the CDR3: TGTGCCAGCAGCCAAGACCCTGGCGGGGGGCACAATGAGCAGTTCTTC. It codes for CASSQDPGGGHNEQFF.

The chain couples TRBV7-9 to TRBJ2-6; D remains unclear. Germline CDR1 SEHNR, CDR2 FQNEAQ (reference sequence). The CDR3 is 15 amino acids. V lost 5 bases and J lost 1, with 9 bases in between. The CDR3 coding sequence is TGTGCCAGCAGCCGCGATCTTTCTGGGGCCAACGTCCTGACTTTC. Translation: CASSRDLSGANVLTF.

The chain links TRBV30 to TRBJ2-4, with 9 nucleotides matching TRBD2. CDR3 size: 15 residues. V was clipped by 3 bases and J by 0 bases; unmatched bases: 3. The germline V gene has CDR1 GTSNPN and CDR2 SVGIG (reference sequence). The CDR3 nucleotides read TGTGCCTGGAGCCAGCGGGGGGTAGCCAAAAACATTCAGTACTTC. Its translation is CAWSQRGVAKNIQYF.

This clone showed up just once. The V gene is TRBV6-5, the J gene TRBJ1-2, with D tentatively TRBD1 (6 bases). This CDR3 is built from 13 residues. CDR1 MNHEY and CDR2 SVGAGI come from the germline V gene. V lost 7 bases to trimming and J lost 4 bases, with 13 bases between them. The chain's CDR3 is CASTPDRSYGYTF. In DNA, the CDR3 is TGTGCCAGCACCCCGGACAGAAGCTATGGCTACACCTTC.

The chain employs TRBV10-1 and TRBJ1-4; D is unclear. The V gene's germline CDR1 is WNHNN and CDR2 SYGVQD (reference sequence). This CDR3 is 15 amino acids long. Trimming removed 3 bases at V and 3 bases at J, with 11 bases between. CDR3 sequence reads: CASSEAADPNEKLFF. For the CDR3, the DNA is TGCGCCAGCAGTGAAGCGGCCGACCCTAATGAAAAACTGTTTTTT.

This sequence joins TRBV7-2 and TRBJ2-7; 7 bases agree with TRBD2. CDR3 length: 15 residues. Germline V gene data show CDR1 as SGHTA and CDR2 as FQGNSA. Trimming at V came to 7 bases and at J to 6 bases, leaving 15 bases not matched to a gene. Here the CDR3 reads CASTPHVQRGGEQYF. CDR3 DNA sequence: TGTGCCAGCACACCCCACGTGCAGCGGGGTGGCGAGCAGTACTTC.

This chain joins TRBV3-1 (or the pseudogene TRBV3-2) and TRBJ1-6; tentatively, D is TRBD1 (6 bases). Trimming removed 4 bases from V and 7 bases from J, with 14 bases in between. Germline V gene data show CDR1 as LGHDT and CDR2 as YNNKEL (reference sequence). The CDR3 totals 15 residues. This chain's CDR3 is CASSLGDRKNSPLHF. CDR3 sequence (DNA): TGTGCCAGCAGCCTAGGAGACAGGAAGAATTCACCCCTCCACTTT.

The chain joins TRBV7-9 to TRBJ1-4, with D unresolved. Trimming cost V 4 bases and J 2 bases, with 8 bases left between them. The CDR3 runs 14 residues. Per germline, CDR1 SEHNR and CDR2 FQNEAQ (reference sequence). CDR3 in amino acids: CASSSVWTNEKLFF. In DNA form, the CDR3 reads TGTGCCAGCAGCTCGGTCTGGACTAATGAAAAACTGTTTTTT.

The V and J genes are TRBV11-2 and TRBJ1-6; D may be TRBD1 (6 bases). This CDR3 spans 14 amino acids. Per germline, CDR1 SGHAT and CDR2 FQNNGV. V lost 8 bases to trimming and J lost 8 bases, with 16 bases between them. The CDR3 coding sequence is TGTGCCAGCGTCGTGGGCAGGGGAGATTCACCCCTCCACTTT. Translated: CASVVGRGDSPLHF.

This clone was found once. One end of the junction is discordant with germline, which a read error may explain. The chain uses TRBV6-1 and TRBJ1-4, with 9 bases matching TRBD1. The CDR3 consists of 15 residues. The germline V gene encodes CDR1 MNHNS and CDR2 SASEGT. CDR3 coding DNA: TGTGCCAGCAGCGAAGGACAGGGGAATTTTGAAAAACTGTTTTTT. Amino acid sequence: CASSEGQGNFEKLFF.

The chain has TRBV7-3 and TRBJ2-1, with 8 nucleotides matching TRBD2. J gave up 9 bases and V 1 base, and 8 bases lay outside the gene matches. CDR3 length equals 15 residues. Germline loops: CDR1 SGHTA, CDR2 FQGTGA. The DNA for the CDR3 is TGTGCCAGCAGCTTAATGACCGGGGGGGCAGGTGAGCAGTTCTTC. Residues: CASSLMTGGAGEQFF.

This clone was counted once. The V gene is TRBV29-1, the J gene TRBJ2-3; TRBD2 aligns across 8 bases. Germline V gene data show CDR1 as SQVTM and CDR2 as ANQGSEA. This CDR3 is built from 15 residues. The ends lost 6 bases at V and 0 bases at J; junction bases unmatched: 8. The CDR3 sequence: CSVGTSGGSTDTQYF. Written as DNA, the CDR3 is TGCAGCGTCGGCACCTCGGGGGGGAGCACAGATACGCAGTATTTT.

The chain uses TRBV10-3 and TRBJ1-1; D not resolved. This CDR3 has 16 residues. CDR1 and CDR2 (germline): ENHRY, SYGVKD. Trimming cost V 7 bases and J 1 base, with 19 bases left between them. Written as DNA, the CDR3 is TGTGCCATCACCCCCGCGCCGGGGAGAGGGAACACTGAAGCTTTCTTT. It codes for CAITPAPGRGNTEAFF.

The chain carries TRBV19 and TRBJ1-5; a possible D gene is TRBD1 (5 bases). Trimming took off 7 bases at V and 1 base at J, with 20 bases between the two ends. This CDR3 is 17 amino acids long. Germline assignment: CDR1 LNHDA and CDR2 SQIVND (reference sequence). CDR3 amino acids: CASTLKNQGSSNQPQHF. The CDR3 coding sequence is TGTGCCAGTACCCTAAAGAATCAGGGATCGAGCAATCAGCCCCAGCATTTT.

V and J are TRBV18 and TRBJ1-5, with 10 bases matching TRBD1. In germline, CDR1 is KGHSH, CDR2 LQKENI. Trimming removed 2 bases from V and 3 bases from J; junction bases left unmatched: 1. The CDR3 consists of 15 residues. CDR3 protein: CASSPDRGHNQPQHF. The CDR3 bases are TGTGCCAGCTCACCAGACAGGGGGCACAATCAGCCCCAGCATTTT. The full variable domain, with the rest looked up from reference TRBV18 and TRBJ1-5, is NAGVMQNPRHLVRRRGQEARLRCSPMKGHSHVYWYRQLPEEGLKFMVYLQKENIIDESGMPKERFSAEFPKEGPSILRIQQVVRGDSAAYFCASSPDRGHNQPQHFGDGTRLSIL.

This clone occurred a few times. The chain joins TRBV28 to TRBJ1-4; D not resolved. The germline gives CDR1 MDHEN, CDR2 SYDVKM. This CDR3 contains 16 residues. The V gene lost 4 bases and the J gene lost 0 bases, with 12 bases spanning the gap. The CDR3: CASSSHGPATNEKLFF. The DNA of the CDR3 is TGTGCCAGCAGTTCTCATGGGCCAGCAACTAATGAAAAACTGTTTTTT. Full variable domain (remainder filled in from reference TRBV28 and TRBJ1-4): DVKVTQSSRYLVKRTGEKVFLECVQDMDHENMFWYRQDPGLGLRLIYFSYDVKMKEKGDIPEGYSVSREKKERFSLILESASTNQTSMYLCASSSHGPATNEKLFFGSGTQLSVL.